This T cell receptor beta chain was identified during a study of T cell responses to AZD1222 COVID-19 vaccine. Produced via immunoSEQ multiplex PCR; TCRdb's table is partial and in-frame only. The data show about 40,000 clones, around 80% seen once. V dropped 2 bases and J dropped 1 base, with 9 bases sitting between them. Germline V gene data show CDR1 as SGHRS and CDR2 as YFSETQ. The CDR3 length is 14 residues. For this clone: The antigen is unknown.

Second-dose intervals near 4 or 12 weeks were combined. Findings and limits, study-wide: There were mostly white British donors and more females than males, and clonal diversity was possibly underestimated. Sampling that yielded the repertoires occurred only after the peak T cell response.

Sequencing used peripheral blood, obtained 28 days after the second AZD1222 dose. This chain connects TRBV5-1 to TRBJ1-2; no reliable D call. The sequence derives from an adult who received the AZD1222 COVID-19 vaccine. The CDR3 sequence: CASSLNLDNYGYTF. The CDR3 DNA reads as TGCGCCAGCAGCTTAAACCTGGATAACTATGGCTACACCTTC.